Listed below are T cell receptor beta chains from one sample, sequenced in a study of OX40 agonist ivuxolimab in advanced cancers. The method was immunoSEQ multiplex PCR; TCRdb's version includes in-frame clones alone and lacks a portion of them. This table has 60,000 to 75,000 clones, about 90% appearing once. The source was CD4+ or CD8+ T cells sorted from blood, collected in a trial of the OX40 agonist ivuxolimab. The receptors were gathered from an adult with an advanced solid tumor such as melanoma, head and neck, liver or kidney cancer. Each CDR3 is given with its conserved first and last residue. D genes are given only for firm matches. Size is omitted from some rows. Given values are once, few, many or a class for expanded clones.

J gene | clone size | V gene | D gene | CDR3 DNA | CDR3 protein
TRBJ1-4 | - | TRBV4-3 | - | TGCGCCAGCAGCCGGGGGGCAGCTAATGAAAAACTGTTTTTT | CASSRGAANEKLFF
TRBJ2-7 | - | TRBV18 | - | TGTGCCAGCTCACCAGATAACTACGAGCAGTACTTC | CASSPDNYEQYF
TRBJ1-1 | few | TRBV7-9 | TRBD1 | TGTGCCAGCATCCAGGGGGCTGGTGAAGCTTTCTTT | CASIQGAGEAFF
TRBJ2-7 | - | TRBV7-8 | - | TGTGCCAGCAGCCTCTCGGCGACAGGTGAGCAGTACTTC | CASSLSATGEQYF
TRBJ2-7 | - | TRBV5-6 | TRBD2 | TGTGCCAGCAGCCCCGGGACTAGCGGGGTTAGCTCCTACGAGCAGTACTTC | CASSPGTSGVSSYEQYF
TRBJ2-1 | - | TRBV28 | - | TGTGCCAGCAGTTTATCAGGACAGAGAGATGAGCAGTTCTTC | CASSLSGQRDEQFF
TRBJ2-1 | - | TRBV2 | TRBD2 | TGTGCCAGCAGTCTGAACCTAGCGGGAGTCTCCAATGAGCAGTTCTTC | CASSLNLAGVSNEQFF
TRBJ2-2 | - | TRBV28 | - | TGTGCCAGCAGTTTACTCGGGGGAGTGGACACCGGGGAGCTGTTTTTT | CASSLLGGVDTGELFF
TRBJ2-5 | - | TRBV29-1 | - | TGCAGCGTTGAATGGACAGAAGAGACCCAGTACTTC | CSVEWTEETQYF
TRBJ1-1 | - | TRBV7-9 | - | TGTGCCAGCAGGCCCCCCGGGACCCCTGGCAACACTGAAGCTTTCTTT | CASRPPGTPGNTEAFF
TRBJ2-7 | - | TRBV11-3 | - | TGTGCCAGCAGCGAACGGGACGCCAGCTCCTACGAGCAGTACTTC | CASSERDASSYEQYF
TRBJ2-3 | - | TRBV7-2 | TRBD2 | TGTGCCAGCAGCTTTAGGACTAGCGGGAGGGTGGATACGCAGTATTTT | CASSFRTSGRVDTQYF
TRBJ1-3 | - | TRBV7-6 | - | TGTGCCAGCAGCCCGGACATAAACTCTGGAAACACCATATATTTT | CASSPDINSGNTIYF
TRBJ2-4 | - | TRBV9 | TRBD2 | TGTGCCAGCAGCCCCAAGGGAGGGGCTTGGATCGGTGCCAAAAACATTCAGTACTTC | CASSPKGGAWIGAKNIQYF
TRBJ2-3 | once | TRBV7-9 | TRBD1 | TGTGCCAGCAGCCTGCGGACAGGGAACACAGATACGCAGTATTTT | CASSLRTGNTDTQYF
TRBJ2-7 | once | TRBV4-3 | - | TGCGCCAGCAGCCAAGATTTCGGTGGGAGGTCCTACGAGCAGTACTTC | CASSQDFGGRSYEQYF
TRBJ1-5 | - | TRBV27 | - | TGTGCCAGCAGCGGACCGGGGAATCAGCCCCAGCATTTT | CASSGPGNQPQHF
TRBJ2-5 | - | TRBV28 | TRBD2 | TGTGCCAGCAGTACCCTAGCGGGGTCCCGGCAAGAGACCCAGTACTTC | CASSTLAGSRQETQYF
TRBJ1-3 | - | TRBV4-2 | - | TGTGCCAGCAGCCAAGCCTACAGCTACTCTGGAAACACCATATATTTT | CASSQAYSYSGNTIYF
TRBJ2-6 | - | TRBV4-3 | TRBD1 | TGCGCCAGCAGCCAAGTTCCTCCGGGACAGGGATCTGCCGGGGCCAACGTCCTGACTTTC | CASSQVPPGQGSAGANVLTF
TRBJ2-2 | - | TRBV6-6 | - | TGTGCCAGTCAAGCCGCAGCCGGGGAGCTGTTTTTT | CASQAAAGELFF
TRBJ2-7 | - | TRBV28 | - | TGTGCCAGCAGTCTGGAGCAGGGAGACGAGCAGTACTTC | CASSLEQGDEQYF
TRBJ2-2 | once | TRBV28 | TRBD2 | TGTGCCAGCAGCCTCCGGGACTACACGAACACCGGGGAGCTGTTTTTT | CASSLRDYTNTGELFF
TRBJ2-5 | few | TRBV6-5 | - | TGTGCCAGCAGTTACGCCGGCAGGGGCACGACCCAGTACTTC | CASSYAGRGTTQYF
TRBJ2-7 | - | TRBV4-1 | - | TGCGCCAGCAGCCAAGTCTGGTCTCCAGGCTACGAGCAGTACTTC | CASSQVWSPGYEQYF
TRBJ2-6 | once | TRBV27 | TRBD1 | TGTGCCAGCAGTACCGGGACAGGGTTTTTGCCTGGGGCCAACGTCCTGACTTTC | CASSTGTGFLPGANVLTF
TRBJ1-2 | - | TRBV7-2 | - | TGTGCCAGCAGCTTGCCGGGGGGAGGCCTTTATGGCTACACCTTC | CASSLPGGGLYGYTF
TRBJ1-5 | - | TRBV28 | - | TGTGCCAGCAGTTTATCGGGGAATCAGCCCCAGCATTTT | CASSLSGNQPQHF
TRBJ2-7 | medium-sized | TRBV9 | TRBD2 | TGTGCCAGCAGCACGGGAGGACTAGCTTACGAGCAGTACTTC | CASSTGGLAYEQYF
TRBJ1-2 | - | TRBV6-6 | - | TGTGCCAGCAGTTACACTCCTACAGGGACGTATCGCGGCTACACCTTC | CASSYTPTGTYRGYTF
TRBJ2-2 | - | TRBV7-3 | - | TGTGCCAGCAGCTCTAGGGGCGCGAACACCGGGGAGCTGTTTTTT | CASSSRGANTGELFF
TRBJ2-1 | - | TRBV28 | - | TGTGCCAGCAGTCTTATCTCCTACAATGAGCAGTTCTTC | CASSLISYNEQFF
TRBJ2-3 | - | TRBV7-3 | TRBD1 | TGTGCCAGCAGCTTCGCCGGGACAGAGACAGATACGCAGTATTTT | CASSFAGTETDTQYF
TRBJ2-3 | - | TRBV7-9 | - | TGTGCCAGCAGCTTAGCGGATGGGGCAGATACGCAGTATTTT | CASSLADGADTQYF
TRBJ2-3 | - | TRBV7-2 | - | TGTGCCAGCAGCCCTGGTTTAGCGGCAGATACGCAGTATTTT | CASSPGLAADTQYF
TRBJ2-2 | - | TRBV19 | - | TGTGCCAGTAGTATAGGTGGCGGGGAGCTGTTTTTT | CASSIGGGELFF
TRBJ1-1 | - | TRBV6-1 | - | TGTGCCAGCAGTGAAATGAGAGGGCCGACTGAAGCTTTCTTT | CASSEMRGPTEAFF
TRBJ2-2 | - | TRBV29-1 | - | TGCAGCGTTGAGAGTCCCAACACCGGGGAGCTGTTTTTT | CSVESPNTGELFF
TRBJ2-1 | - | TRBV4-3 | - | TGCGCCAGCAGCCAAGATGATAGCCTGTACAATGAGCAGTTCTTC | CASSQDDSLYNEQFF
TRBJ2-7 | - | TRBV6-1 | - | TGTGCCATTCAGGCCCCGGAAACAGGAACCTACGAGCAGTACTTC | CAIQAPETGTYEQYF
TRBJ2-1 | - | TRBV25-1 | - | TGTGCCAGCAGTGAAGGACTGAGCTCCTACAATGAGCAGTTCTTC | CASSEGLSSYNEQFF